This TCR beta chain was profiled in a study of blood T cell repertoires in COVID-19. Looking at the study overall: The United States, Italy and Spain provided the acute and convalescent COVID-19 samples. PBMCs, B-cell-depleted T cells, or T cells provided the cDNA or gDNA that made up the material.

Original methodology: Amplification of reference gene primers provided the estimated nucleated cell counts. The method was immunoSEQ multiplex PCR; TCRdb's version includes in-frame clones alone and lacks a portion of them. The D gene and trimming were derived from the DNA, and the V and J assignments and clone size from that table. The sample shows more than 9,500 clones, about 89% of them seen only once. Germline V gene lookup returns CDR1 MDHEN and CDR2 SYDVKM. The CDR3 contains 18 residues. V was shortened by 1 base and J by 1 base, with 17 bases between the two germline ends. The V call is TRBV28, the J call TRBJ1-5; the D gene is possibly TRBD1 (5 bases). This clonotype originated in a woman aged 60 to 75 with active COVID-19. The sample was peripheral blood. The CDR3 is CASSLSGGWDSSNQPQHF. The CDR3 DNA follows: TGTGCCAGCAGTTTATCCGGGGGGTGGGATTCGAGCAATCAGCCCCAGCATTTT.